The clone carrying this TCR beta chain was seen ten or more times. These data belong to a study of early T cells in non-severe SARS-CoV-2 infection. Study background: The chains were unpaired, and the sequenced material was bulk RNA from unsorted whole blood.

Trimming pared 1 base from V and 6 bases from J, leaving 9 bases between. There are 14 residues in the CDR3. The germline V gene has CDR1 SGHTA and CDR2 FQGNSA. Each CDR3 protein gets one entry after TCRdb re-called the 5' RACE reads with MiXCR. Here the sample spans about 18,000 distinct CDR3 sequences, under 6.5% being singletons. This chain connects TRBV7-2 to TRBJ2-2; D is possibly TRBD2 (5 bases). This TCR was sampled from an adult who was a healthcare worker with PCR-confirmed SARS-CoV-2 infection or an uninfected control (not recorded which). The source material was whole blood. This CDR3 reads CASSLGTRAGELFF. The CDR3 nucleotides are TGTGCCAGCAGCTTAGGAACTAGAGCCGGGGAGCTGTTTTTT.